The rows below give T cell receptor beta chains drawn from one sample of a study of OX40 agonist ivuxolimab in advanced cancers. Repertoires were generated with immunoSEQ multiplex PCR, while TCRdb's copy carries only in-frame clones and drops some. The sample holds over 100,000 clones, around 91% seen once. The specimen was CD4+ or CD8+ T cells sorted from blood, collected in a trial of the OX40 agonist ivuxolimab. The receptors shown here come from an adult with an advanced solid tumor such as melanoma, head and neck, liver or kidney cancer. Each CDR3 is given with its conserved first and last residue. The order of the fields is CDR3 DNA, CDR3 protein, clone size, CDR3 length, D gene, V gene, J gene. D genes are given only for firm matches. Some rows have no size entry. The others give once, few or many, or a class for an expanded clone.

cdr3_nt: TGCGCCAGCAGCTTGGATGGGGACACCGGGGAGCTGTTTTTT; cdr3_aa: CASSLDGDTGELFF; clone_size: NA; cdr3_length: 14; d_call: NA; v_call: TRBV5-1; j_call: TRBJ2-2
cdr3_nt: TGTGCCAGCAGCTTAGGGGTTGACTCACCCCTCCACTTT; cdr3_aa: CASSLGVDSPLHF; clone_size: NA; cdr3_length: 13; d_call: NA; v_call: TRBV11-2; j_call: TRBJ1-6
cdr3_nt: TGTGCCACCAGCAGAGATTCCCCGGGGGGGCCCTCCTACGAGCAGTACTTC; cdr3_aa: CATSRDSPGGPSYEQYF; clone_size: NA; cdr3_length: 17; d_call: TRBD2; v_call: TRBV15; j_call: TRBJ2-7
cdr3_nt: TGTGCCAGCAAGGCGGGGTTGGGCAATCAGCCCCAGCATTTT; cdr3_aa: CASKAGLGNQPQHF; clone_size: NA; cdr3_length: 14; d_call: NA; v_call: TRBV28; j_call: TRBJ1-5
cdr3_nt: TGTGCCAGCAGGCCTCAGAACGGGGTCGAGACCCAGTACTTC; cdr3_aa: CASRPQNGVETQYF; clone_size: NA; cdr3_length: 14; d_call: NA; v_call: TRBV2; j_call: TRBJ2-5
cdr3_nt: TGTGCCAGCAGCCCTAGCACAGATACGCAGTATTTT; cdr3_aa: CASSPSTDTQYF; clone_size: NA; cdr3_length: 12; d_call: NA; v_call: TRBV7-8; j_call: TRBJ2-3
cdr3_nt: TGTGCCACCAGCAGAGGTTTAGGGGGATCCTACGAGCAGTACTTC; cdr3_aa: CATSRGLGGSYEQYF; clone_size: NA; cdr3_length: 15; d_call: NA; v_call: TRBV15; j_call: TRBJ2-7
cdr3_nt: TGTGCCAGCAGCTCCTTTGAGGGAAAACTGTTTTTT; cdr3_aa: CASSSFEGKLFF; clone_size: NA; cdr3_length: 12; d_call: NA; v_call: TRBV7-2; j_call: TRBJ1-4
cdr3_nt: TGTGCCAGCAGCTTCGCCGACAGGGCCCTCGAGCAGTACTTC; cdr3_aa: CASSFADRALEQYF; clone_size: NA; cdr3_length: 14; d_call: TRBD1; v_call: TRBV5-6; j_call: TRBJ2-7
cdr3_nt: TGTGCCTGGAGCGGAGAGTCTAATGAAAAACTGTTTTTT; cdr3_aa: CAWSGESNEKLFF; clone_size: once; cdr3_length: 13; d_call: NA; v_call: TRBV30; j_call: TRBJ1-4
cdr3_nt: TGCGCCAGCTCAACCGGGTCCTCTGGAAACACCATATATTTT; cdr3_aa: CASSTGSSGNTIYF; clone_size: NA; cdr3_length: 14; d_call: NA; v_call: TRBV10-1; j_call: TRBJ1-3
cdr3_nt: TGCGCCAGCAGCTTGGCGACGGGGGGTTCCTACAATGAGCAGTTCTTC; cdr3_aa: CASSLATGGSYNEQFF; clone_size: NA; cdr3_length: 16; d_call: TRBD2; v_call: TRBV5-1; j_call: TRBJ2-1
cdr3_nt: TGTGCCAGCAGCTTAGTTGCGGGGGGCCCCGGGCCTGAGCAGTTCTTC; cdr3_aa: CASSLVAGGPGPEQFF; clone_size: NA; cdr3_length: 16; d_call: TRBD2; v_call: TRBV7-2; j_call: TRBJ2-1
cdr3_nt: TGTGCCAGCAGTGAAGTAGCCAATTCACCCCTCCACTTT; cdr3_aa: CASSEVANSPLHF; clone_size: few; cdr3_length: 13; d_call: NA; v_call: TRBV2; j_call: TRBJ1-6
cdr3_nt: TGTGCCAGCAGTTTAGAACAGTCTTTTTTGAACACTGAAGCTTTCTTT; cdr3_aa: CASSLEQSFLNTEAFF; clone_size: NA; cdr3_length: 16; d_call: NA; v_call: TRBV27; j_call: TRBJ1-1
cdr3_nt: TGTGCCAGCAGTTACGACAGGGATATTGAAAAACTGTTTTTT; cdr3_aa: CASSYDRDIEKLFF; clone_size: NA; cdr3_length: 14; d_call: TRBD1; v_call: TRBV6-5; j_call: TRBJ1-4
cdr3_nt: TGTGCCAGCATCGGCCGTCACAGGGGCAACACTGAAGCTTTCTTT; cdr3_aa: CASIGRHRGNTEAFF; clone_size: few; cdr3_length: 15; d_call: TRBD1; v_call: TRBV7-2; j_call: TRBJ1-1
cdr3_nt: TGTGCCAGCAGCTTGGCCCGCGCCCGAGGGGAAAAACTGTTTTTT; cdr3_aa: CASSLARARGEKLFF; clone_size: NA; cdr3_length: 15; d_call: NA; v_call: TRBV5-5; j_call: TRBJ1-4
cdr3_nt: TGTGCCAGCAGCCCGGGGGGGCCGGGTGAGACCCAGTACTTC; cdr3_aa: CASSPGGPGETQYF; clone_size: NA; cdr3_length: 14; d_call: TRBD2; v_call: TRBV7-2; j_call: TRBJ2-5
cdr3_nt: TGTGCCAGCAGCTTAGAACAGGTCTATGGCTACACCTTC; cdr3_aa: CASSLEQVYGYTF; clone_size: NA; cdr3_length: 13; d_call: NA; v_call: TRBV11-2; j_call: TRBJ1-2
cdr3_nt: TGTGCCAGCGACAAGCTAGCGGGGGGGCCTTCCTCCTACAATGAGCAGTTCTTC; cdr3_aa: CASDKLAGGPSSYNEQFF; clone_size: NA; cdr3_length: 18; d_call: TRBD2; v_call: TRBV19; j_call: TRBJ2-1
cdr3_nt: TGTGCCAGCAGCTTCTCCGGGGTCTACGAGCAGTACTTC; cdr3_aa: CASSFSGVYEQYF; clone_size: NA; cdr3_length: 13; d_call: NA; v_call: TRBV5-5; j_call: TRBJ2-7
cdr3_nt: TGCAGTGCTAGTTCGGCAGATACGCAGTATTTT; cdr3_aa: CSASSADTQYF; clone_size: NA; cdr3_length: 11; d_call: NA; v_call: TRBV20-1; j_call: TRBJ2-3
cdr3_nt: TGTGCCAGCAGCGTAGGCTTAAGTGGAAACACCATATATTTT; cdr3_aa: CASSVGLSGNTIYF; clone_size: NA; cdr3_length: 14; d_call: NA; v_call: TRBV9; j_call: TRBJ1-3
cdr3_nt: TGTGCCAGCACCAAACATCCCGGGACAGTGAACACTGAAGCTTTCTTT; cdr3_aa: CASTKHPGTVNTEAFF; clone_size: NA; cdr3_length: 16; d_call: TRBD1; v_call: TRBV9; j_call: TRBJ1-1
cdr3_nt: TGTGCCAGCAGCTGGGACTCGATAGGGACCCAGTACTTC; cdr3_aa: CASSWDSIGTQYF; clone_size: NA; cdr3_length: 13; d_call: NA; v_call: TRBV5-4; j_call: TRBJ2-5
cdr3_nt: TGTGCCAGCAGCTTAGACTGGGGGACCTTCAATGAGCAGTTCTTC; cdr3_aa: CASSLDWGTFNEQFF; clone_size: NA; cdr3_length: 15; d_call: NA; v_call: TRBV7-2; j_call: TRBJ2-1
cdr3_nt: TGTGCCAGCAGCTTAAAACAGGGGGCAGAATCCTATGGCTACACCTTC; cdr3_aa: CASSLKQGAESYGYTF; clone_size: NA; cdr3_length: 16; d_call: TRBD1; v_call: TRBV7-2; j_call: TRBJ1-2
cdr3_nt: TGTGCCAGCAGCCCTGGACCGAACACTGAAGCTTTCTTT; cdr3_aa: CASSPGPNTEAFF; clone_size: NA; cdr3_length: 13; d_call: NA; v_call: TRBV7-2; j_call: TRBJ1-1
cdr3_nt: TGTGCCAGCTCAAGACAGGGGAACAGTTCACCCCTCCACTTT; cdr3_aa: CASSRQGNSSPLHF; clone_size: NA; cdr3_length: 14; d_call: TRBD1; v_call: TRBV6-5; j_call: TRBJ1-6
cdr3_nt: TGTGCCAGCAGAGAGGGGCTGGGCAATCAGCCCCAGCATTTT; cdr3_aa: CASREGLGNQPQHF; clone_size: NA; cdr3_length: 14; d_call: NA; v_call: TRBV28; j_call: TRBJ1-5
cdr3_nt: TGTGCCTGGAGCCCCGGACAGCACGAAAAACTGTTTTTT; cdr3_aa: CAWSPGQHEKLFF; clone_size: NA; cdr3_length: 13; d_call: NA; v_call: TRBV30; j_call: TRBJ1-4
cdr3_nt: TGTGCCAGTAGTATGAGGGACGGAAGCAATCAGCCCCAGCATTTT; cdr3_aa: CASSMRDGSNQPQHF; clone_size: NA; cdr3_length: 15; d_call: NA; v_call: TRBV19; j_call: TRBJ1-5
cdr3_nt: TGTGCCAGCAGCTTAGGTGACAGGGGCGAGACCCAGTACTTC; cdr3_aa: CASSLGDRGETQYF; clone_size: once; cdr3_length: 14; d_call: TRBD1; v_call: TRBV5-4; j_call: TRBJ2-5
cdr3_nt: TGCGCCAGCAAGTGGGGGGACACGAATCAGCCCCAGCATTTT; cdr3_aa: CASKWGDTNQPQHF; clone_size: few; cdr3_length: 14; d_call: NA; v_call: TRBV10-1; j_call: TRBJ1-5
cdr3_nt: TGTGCCAGCAGCGTTGGAGTTCGGTCAACTAATGAAAAACTGTTTTTT; cdr3_aa: CASSVGVRSTNEKLFF; clone_size: NA; cdr3_length: 16; d_call: NA; v_call: TRBV9; j_call: TRBJ1-4
cdr3_nt: TGTGCCAGCAGTGAAGGGGGCGTTGAAAAACTGTTTTTT; cdr3_aa: CASSEGGVEKLFF; clone_size: NA; cdr3_length: 13; d_call: NA; v_call: TRBV2; j_call: TRBJ1-4